This section outlines one T cell receptor beta chain sequence together with its context. Other nucleotide sequences from this sample produce the same CDR3. This record belongs to a study of technical replicates of blood from several donors. In germline, CDR1 is LGHNA, CDR2 YSLEER. The CDR3 is made up of 13 amino acids. V dropped 3 bases and J dropped 4; count of bases not matched to a gene: 1. The assay was immunoSEQ multiplex PCR, and TCRdb's table has in-frame clones only and misses some. The table has roughly 45,000 clones, about 93% seen once. This sequence was found in a human donor in good health. Some clones in this sample may be carry-over from other donors' samples. This chain uses TRBV4-3 with TRBJ2-7, with 9 nucleotides matching TRBD1. Sequencing was carried out using PBMCs. CDR3 in amino acids: CASSQDRGYEQYF. In DNA form, the CDR3 reads TGCGCCAGCAGCCAGGACAGGGGTTACGAGCAGTACTTC.